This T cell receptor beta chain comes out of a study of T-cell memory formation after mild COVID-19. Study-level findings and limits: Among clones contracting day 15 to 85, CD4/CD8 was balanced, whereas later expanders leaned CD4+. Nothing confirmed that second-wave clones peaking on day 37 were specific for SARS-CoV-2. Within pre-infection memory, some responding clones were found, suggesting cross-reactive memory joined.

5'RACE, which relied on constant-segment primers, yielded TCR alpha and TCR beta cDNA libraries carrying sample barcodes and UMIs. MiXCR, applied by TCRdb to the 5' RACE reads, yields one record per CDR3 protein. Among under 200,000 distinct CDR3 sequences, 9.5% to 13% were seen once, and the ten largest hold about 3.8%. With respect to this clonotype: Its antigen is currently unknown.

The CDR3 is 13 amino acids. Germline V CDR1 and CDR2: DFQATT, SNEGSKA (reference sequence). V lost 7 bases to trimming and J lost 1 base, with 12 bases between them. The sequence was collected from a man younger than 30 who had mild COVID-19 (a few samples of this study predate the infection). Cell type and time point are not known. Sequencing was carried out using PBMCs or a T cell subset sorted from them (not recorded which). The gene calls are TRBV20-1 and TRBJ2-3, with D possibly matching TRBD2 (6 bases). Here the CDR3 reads CSVSTGGTDTQYF. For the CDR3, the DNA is TGCAGTGTCTCGACGGGAGGCACAGATACGCAGTATTTT.